This T cell receptor beta chain was sequenced for a study of T cell responses to AZD1222 COVID-19 vaccine. Clones were sequenced by immunoSEQ multiplex PCR, and TCRdb holds only the in-frame ones, with some missing. The sample carries fewer than 150,000 clones, roughly 91% recorded once. The sample was peripheral blood, taken on day 0 of AZD1222 vaccination. The receptor was derived from an adult in good health.

The CDR3 here is CAWSSGRAGYTF. CDR3 nucleotide sequence: TGTGCCTGGAGTTCAGGGCGCGCCGGCTACACCTTC. The chain is built from TRBV30 and TRBJ1-2; possibly TRBD1 for D (5 bases). This CDR3 contains 12 residues. The V gene lost 2 bases and the J gene lost 8 bases, with 12 bases spanning the gap. Germline V CDR1 and CDR2: GTSNPN, SVGIG (reference sequence).